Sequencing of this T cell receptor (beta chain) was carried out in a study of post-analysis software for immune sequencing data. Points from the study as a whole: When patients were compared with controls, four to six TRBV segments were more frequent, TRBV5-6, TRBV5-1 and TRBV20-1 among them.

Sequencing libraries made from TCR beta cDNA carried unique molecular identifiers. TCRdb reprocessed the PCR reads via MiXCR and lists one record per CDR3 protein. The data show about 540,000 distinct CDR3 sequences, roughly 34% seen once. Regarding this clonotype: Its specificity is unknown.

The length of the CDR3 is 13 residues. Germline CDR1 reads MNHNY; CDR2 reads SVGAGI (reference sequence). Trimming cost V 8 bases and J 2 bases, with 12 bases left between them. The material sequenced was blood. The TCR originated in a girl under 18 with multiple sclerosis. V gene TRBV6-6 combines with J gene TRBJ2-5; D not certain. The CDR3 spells CASAGGTQETQYF. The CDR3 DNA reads TGTGCCAGCGCTGGCGGAACACAAGAGACCCAGTACTTC.